A selection of T cell receptor beta chains follows, all from one sample in a study of a mutant IDH1 vaccine in newly diagnosed glioma. Their cognate antigens are unknown. Sequenced by immunoSEQ multiplex PCR; TCRdb stores in-frame clones only, minus some. The repertoire has about 38,000 clones, roughly 81% of them found once; the top ten carry 5.1%. Sequences were derived from PBMCs, sampled from a glioma patient whose treatment included an IDH1 peptide vaccine. Receptors were obtained from a man between 35 and 55 years old with glioma. The CDR3 runs from the conserved cysteine through the conserved F or W. D genes are given only for firm matches. Rows may omit the clone size; those that give it use once, few, many or a size class.

v_gene,j_gene,d_gene,abundance,CDR3aa,CDR3nt
TRBV19,TRBJ1-5,TRBD1,.,CASSTAWAGGGESNQPQHF,TGTGCCAGTAGTACCGCTTGGGCAGGGGGAGGGGAAAGCAATCAGCCCCAGCATTTT
TRBV7-9,TRBJ2-5,.,.,CASSVQETQYF,TGTGCCAGCAGCGTTCAAGAGACCCAGTACTTC
TRBV4-2,TRBJ1-5,.,.,CASSQDSYGNQPQHF,TGTGCCAGCAGCCAAGATAGTTATGGCAATCAGCCCCAGCATTTT
TRBV5-4,TRBJ1-3,TRBD1,.,CASSLGQGDGNTIYF,TGTGCCAGCAGCTTGGGACAGGGGGATGGAAACACCATATATTTT
TRBV10-3,TRBJ1-2,.,.,CAISDNQWGYTF,TGTGCCATCAGTGATAATCAGTGGGGCTACACCTTC
TRBV19,TRBJ1-6,.,once,CASSIFNRARNSPLHF,TGTGCCAGTAGTATCTTTAACAGGGCAAGGAATTCACCCCTCCACTTT
TRBV5-1,TRBJ2-2,.,.,CASSSTGGELFF,TGCGCCAGCAGCTCGACAGGAGGGGAGCTGTTTTTT
TRBV5-1,TRBJ2-5,.,.,CASSSLETQYF,TGCGCCAGCAGCTCCTTAGAGACCCAGTACTTC
TRBV6-5,TRBJ2-2,.,.,CASSRLARDTGELFF,TGTGCCAGCAGTCGGTTGGCGCGAGACACCGGGGAGCTGTTTTTT
TRBV5-4,TRBJ1-1,.,.,CASSQDGGIPEAFF,TGCGCCAGCAGCCAAGATGGGGGGATCCCTGAAGCTTTCTTT
TRBV11-1,TRBJ1-1,TRBD1,.,CASRQQFGQGGTEAFF,TGTGCCAGCAGACAACAATTCGGACAGGGAGGCACTGAAGCTTTCTTT
TRBV5-4,TRBJ2-7,.,.,CASSLGRGTGTLSYEQYF,TGTGCCAGCAGCTTGGGACGGGGTACAGGGACACTGTCCTACGAGCAGTACTTC
TRBV19,TRBJ1-3,.,.,CASSLASGNTIYF,TGTGCCAGTAGTCTGGCTTCTGGAAACACCATATATTTT
TRBV12-2,TRBJ1-1,.,few,CAENTEAFF,TGTGCTGAGAACACTGAAGCTTTCTTT
TRBV28,TRBJ1-1,.,.,CASSPVGWGTEAFF,TGTGCCAGCAGTCCGGTCGGGTGGGGGACTGAAGCTTTCTTT
TRBV7-2,TRBJ1-6,TRBD1,.,CASSGRGTENSPLHF,TGTGCCAGCAGCGGAAGAGGGACAGAGAATTCACCCCTCCACTTT
TRBV5-3,TRBJ1-4,.,.,CARSARVRSRATNEKLFF,TGTGCCAGAAGCGCGAGGGTCCGATCGCGAGCAACTAATGAAAAACTGTTTTTT
TRBV9,TRBJ2-7,.,.,CASSVDGVPYEQYF,TGTGCCAGCAGCGTAGACGGGGTCCCCTACGAGCAGTACTTC
TRBV11-2,TRBJ2-3,.,.,CASTLVEGGDTQYF,TGTGCCAGCACATTAGTAGAGGGGGGAGATACGCAGTATTTT
TRBV6-6,TRBJ1-4,.,.,CASSAGQKVFF,TGTGCCAGCAGTGCCGGACAGAAGGTGTTTTTT
TRBV2,TRBJ1-2,TRBD1,.,CASSERQGSYGYTF,TGTGCCAGCAGTGAGAGACAGGGAAGCTATGGCTACACCTTC
TRBV11-2,TRBJ2-1,TRBD2,.,CASSLDISGRLYEQFF,TGTGCCAGCAGCTTAGATATTAGCGGGAGATTATATGAGCAGTTCTTC
TRBV9,TRBJ1-2,.,once,CASSSQGGGYYGYTF,TGTGCCAGCAGCTCCCAGGGTGGAGGTTACTATGGCTACACCTTC
TRBV28,TRBJ2-7,.,.,CASSRDTYEQYF,TGTGCCAGCAGCCGCGACACCTACGAGCAGTACTTC
TRBV4-3,TRBJ1-4,.,medium-sized,CASSQDGQSNEKLFF,TGCGCCAGCAGCCAAGATGGACAGTCTAATGAAAAACTGTTTTTT
TRBV6-1,TRBJ2-1,.,.,CASSEGFLSNEQFF,TGTGCCAGCAGTGAAGGGTTCCTTTCCAATGAGCAGTTCTTC
TRBV6-5,TRBJ2-6,.,.,CASSYGVGSGANVLTF,TGTGCCAGCAGTTACGGGGTGGGCTCTGGGGCCAACGTCCTGACTTTC
TRBV6-5,TRBJ1-2,.,medium-sized,CASRTRGRYGYTF,TGTGCCAGCAGGACACGGGGGAGGTATGGCTACACCTTC
TRBV5-1,TRBJ2-5,.,.,CASSTERIQETQYF,TGCGCCAGCAGCACAGAGCGGATTCAAGAGACCCAGTACTTC
TRBV6-1,TRBJ2-7,TRBD2,once,CASSWDSGGSYEQYF,TGTGCCAGCAGCTGGGACTCGGGGGGCTCCTACGAGCAGTACTTC
TRBV4-3,TRBJ2-1,.,.,CASSSARGAPYNEQFF,TGCGCCAGCAGCTCAGCGAGGGGGGCCCCTTACAATGAGCAGTTCTTC
TRBV28,TRBJ1-5,.,.,CASRGAGGNQPQHF,TGTGCCAGCAGGGGGGCCGGGGGCAATCAGCCCCAGCATTTT
TRBV5-1,TRBJ2-6,.,once,CASSLGPPTSSGANVLTF,TGCGCCAGCAGCTTGGGTCCGCCGACGAGCTCTGGGGCCAACGTCCTGACTTTC
TRBV4-3,TRBJ2-3,TRBD2,medium-sized,CASSRGTSGSTDTQYF,TGCGCCAGCAGCCGGGGGACTAGCGGGAGCACAGATACGCAGTATTTT
TRBV19,TRBJ2-7,.,.,CASSIWSGEGEQYF,TGTGCCAGTAGTATCTGGTCGGGAGAAGGCGAGCAGTACTTC
TRBV4-1,TRBJ1-5,.,.,CASSQDPGRGNQPQHF,TGCGCCAGCAGCCAAGACCCCGGACGGGGCAATCAGCCCCAGCATTTT
TRBV6-1,TRBJ2-3,TRBD1,once,CASSEIVSGGYTDTQYF,TGTGCCAGCAGTGAAATTGTGTCAGGGGGCTACACAGATACGCAGTATTTT
TRBV29-1,TRBJ2-6,TRBD1,.,CSVESAGTGYSGANVLTF,TGCAGCGTTGAAAGTGCCGGGACAGGGTACTCTGGGGCCAACGTCCTGACTTTC
TRBV19,TRBJ1-3,.,.,CASSFGLTSGNTIYF,TGTGCCAGTAGTTTCGGACTGACCTCTGGAAACACCATATATTTT
TRBV5-8,TRBJ1-3,.,.,CASSFIPDRGNTIYF,TGTGCCAGCAGCTTCATCCCTGACAGGGGAAACACCATATATTTT
TRBV4-2,TRBJ2-7,TRBD2,once,CASSQASGGANEQYF,TGTGCCAGCAGCCAAGCGAGCGGGGGGGCCAACGAGCAGTACTTC
TRBV5-4,TRBJ1-1,.,.,CASSLGGPSDTEAFF,TGTGCCAGCAGCTTGGGGGGGCCGTCTGACACTGAAGCTTTCTTT
TRBV5-6,TRBJ2-5,.,.,CASSLPEPGKEYF,TGTGCCAGCAGCTTGCCGGAACCGGGCAAGGAGTACTTC
TRBV19,TRBJ1-2,.,.,CASSIFDYGYTF,TGTGCCAGTAGTATATTTGACTATGGCTACACCTTC
TRBV4-3,TRBJ2-4,.,.,CASSQGIAGRAKNIQYF,TGCGCCAGCAGCCAAGGTATAGCAGGGAGGGCCAAAAACATTCAGTACTTC
TRBV18,TRBJ1-2,.,.,CASSPQQTSGYTF,TGTGCCAGCTCCCCGCAACAGACAAGTGGCTACACCTTC
TRBV5-8,TRBJ2-4,.,.,CASSLELGRVAKNIQYF,TGTGCCAGCAGCTTGGAGCTCGGCAGGGTAGCCAAAAACATTCAGTACTTC
TRBV6-6,TRBJ2-7,TRBD1,.,CASIDRGISSYEQYF,TGTGCCAGCATCGACAGGGGAATAAGTTCCTACGAGCAGTACTTC
TRBV9,TRBJ2-7,.,.,CASSVGQETYEQYF,TGTGCCAGCAGCGTAGGACAGGAAACCTACGAGCAGTACTTC
TRBV7-9,TRBJ2-5,TRBD1,once,CASSPQGQGAGTQYF,TGTGCCAGCAGCCCTCAGGGACAGGGGGCAGGGACCCAGTACTTC
TRBV9,TRBJ1-1,TRBD1,.,CASSQIAGTGGSEAFF,TGTGCCAGCAGCCAAATAGCCGGGACAGGGGGGTCTGAAGCTTTCTTT
TRBV7-8,TRBJ1-2,.,once,CASSLAGEQYGYTF,TGTGCCAGCAGCTTAGCCGGGGAGCAATATGGCTACACCTTC
TRBV18,TRBJ2-5,.,once,CASSPSQETQYF,TGTGCCAGCTCACCAAGCCAAGAGACCCAGTACTTC
TRBV7-2,TRBJ2-7,TRBD1,.,CASSSTGPGFKEQYF,TGTGCCAGCAGCTCGACAGGGCCTGGATTTAAAGAGCAGTACTTC
TRBV27,TRBJ2-7,.,.,CASSSPYEQYF,TGTGCCAGCAGTTCCCCTTACGAGCAGTACTTC
TRBV29-1,TRBJ2-7,TRBD1,.,CSVIPPGTGLKYF,TGCAGCGTTATTCCCCCCGGGACAGGGTTAAAGTACTTC
TRBV9,TRBJ2-7,.,.,CASSTQQGWKRGPSYEQYF,TGTGCCAGCAGCACACAACAGGGGTGGAAGCGGGGGCCCTCCTACGAGCAGTACTTC
TRBV19,TRBJ2-7,.,.,CASISPAYEQYF,TGTGCCAGTATTTCACCGGCCTACGAGCAGTACTTC
TRBV5-8,TRBJ2-1,TRBD2,few,CASSFGLAGSSYNEQFF,TGTGCCAGCAGCTTTGGACTAGCGGGGAGCTCCTACAATGAGCAGTTCTTC
TRBV6-1,TRBJ1-1,.,.,CASSQTGNTEAFF,TGTGCCAGCAGTCAGACAGGGAACACTGAAGCTTTCTTT